The T cell receptor (beta chain) under discussion was sequenced for a study of blood T cell repertoires in COVID-19. Study-level information: Donors in the United States, Italy and Spain gave samples during acute or convalescent COVID-19.

Measured with immunoSEQ multiplex PCR; TCRdb has only the in-frame clones, and not every one. The sample lists 65,000 to 85,000 clones; 90% were seen once. This CDR3 is built from 13 residues. From germline, CDR1 is MNHNS and CDR2 SASEGT. Deletions cut 3 bases from V and 7 bases from J, with 10 bases between. This chain joins TRBV6-1 and TRBJ1-5; D is possibly TRBD1 (6 bases). Sequencing was carried out using peripheral blood. This TCR was recovered from a human donor in a cohort sampled during active COVID-19. This chain's CDR3 is CASSDTGYQPQHF. CDR3 DNA: TGTGCCAGCAGTGATACAGGGTACCAGCCCCAGCATTTT.